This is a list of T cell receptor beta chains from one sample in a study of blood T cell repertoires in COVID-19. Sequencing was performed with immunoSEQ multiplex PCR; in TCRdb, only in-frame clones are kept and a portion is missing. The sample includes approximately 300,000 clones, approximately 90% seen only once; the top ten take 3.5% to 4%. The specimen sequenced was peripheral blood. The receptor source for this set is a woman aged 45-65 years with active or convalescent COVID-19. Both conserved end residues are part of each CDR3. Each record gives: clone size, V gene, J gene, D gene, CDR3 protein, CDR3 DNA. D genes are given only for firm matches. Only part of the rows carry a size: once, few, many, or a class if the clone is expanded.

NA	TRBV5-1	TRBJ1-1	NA	CASSLGGTGGTEAFF	TGCGCCAGCAGCCTTGGTGGGACGGGAGGCACTGAAGCTTTCTTT
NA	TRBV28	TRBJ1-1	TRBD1	CASSRQGSTEAFF	TGTGCCAGCAGTAGACAGGGAAGCACTGAAGCTTTCTTT
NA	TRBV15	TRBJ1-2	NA	CATSRDRDFAPEGGYTF	TGTGCCACCAGCAGAGATCGGGACTTCGCTCCCGAGGGGGGCTACACCTTC
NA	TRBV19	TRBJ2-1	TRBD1	CASSEQGGNEQFF	TGTGCCAGTAGTGAACAGGGGGGCAATGAGCAGTTCTTC
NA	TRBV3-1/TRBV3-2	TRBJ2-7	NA	CASSREDLRGYEQYF	TGTGCCAGCAGCCGAGAGGACCTTCGGGGGTACGAGCAGTACTTC
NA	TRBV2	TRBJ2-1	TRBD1	CASRKTGVLYNEQFF	TGTGCCAGCAGAAAGACAGGGGTCCTCTACAATGAGCAGTTCTTC
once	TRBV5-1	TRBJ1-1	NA	CASSFQSGGLVDTEAFF	TGCGCCAGCAGCTTCCAATCCGGGGGGCTGGTAGACACTGAAGCTTTCTTT
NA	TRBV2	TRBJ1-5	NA	CASRYSQGPNQPQHF	TGTGCCAGCAGGTACTCTCAGGGGCCCAATCAGCCCCAGCATTTT
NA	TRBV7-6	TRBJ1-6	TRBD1	CASSQDRNNSPLHF	TGTGCCAGCAGCCAGGACAGGAATAATTCACCCCTCCACTTT
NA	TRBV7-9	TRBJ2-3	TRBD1	CASSLGTGSTDTQYF	TGTGCCAGCAGCTTAGGGACAGGGTCCACAGATACGCAGTATTTT
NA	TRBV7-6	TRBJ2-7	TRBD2	CASSFKGVPGLAGVKGAYEQYF	TGTGCCAGCAGCTTTAAGGGTGTCCCGGGACTAGCGGGGGTTAAGGGGGCCTACGAGCAGTACTTC
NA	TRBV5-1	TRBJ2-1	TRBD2	CASSLHGEGTNEQFF	TGCGCCAGCAGCTTACACGGGGAGGGAACGAATGAGCAGTTCTTC
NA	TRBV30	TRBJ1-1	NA	CAWTGRSFILNTEAFF	TGTGCCTGGACTGGCAGGTCGTTTATCTTGAACACTGAAGCTTTCTTT
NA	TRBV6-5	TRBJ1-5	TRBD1	CASSRTTGSNQPQHF	TGTGCCAGCTCACGTACGACAGGGAGCAATCAGCCCCAGCATTTT
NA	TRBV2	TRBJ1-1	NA	CASRLRGEENTEAFF	TGTGCCAGCAGATTAAGGGGCGAAGAAAACACTGAAGCTTTCTTT
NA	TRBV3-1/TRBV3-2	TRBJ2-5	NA	CASSQGGQGLGQETQYF	TGTGCCAGCAGCCAAGGGGGGCAGGGGTTGGGGCAAGAGACCCAGTACTTC
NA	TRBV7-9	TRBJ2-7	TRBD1	CASSVDPGQKYEQYF	TGTGCCAGCAGCGTCGATCCGGGACAGAAGTACGAGCAGTACTTC
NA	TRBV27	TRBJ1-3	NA	CASSPKKNPGNTIYF	TGTGCCAGCAGCCCTAAGAAAAACCCTGGAAACACCATATATTTT
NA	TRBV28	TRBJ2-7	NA	CASSPAYEQYF	TGTGCCAGCAGTCCGGCCTACGAGCAGTACTTC
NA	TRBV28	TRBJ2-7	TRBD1	CASSLTGGNYEQYF	TGTGCCAGCAGTTTGACAGGGGGCAATTACGAGCAGTACTTC
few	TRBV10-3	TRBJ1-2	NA	CAIRRENKDYGYTF	TGTGCCATCAGACGGGAGAACAAGGACTATGGCTACACCTTC
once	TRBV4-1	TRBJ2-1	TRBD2	CASSQTGTSLYNEQFF	TGCGCCAGCAGCCAGACCGGGACTAGCCTCTACAATGAGCAGTTCTTC
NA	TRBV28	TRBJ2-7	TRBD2	CASRKAGPSYEQYF	TGTGCCAGCAGGAAAGCGGGACCATCCTACGAGCAGTACTTC
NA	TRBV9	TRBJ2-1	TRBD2	CASSWRGDSSYNEQFF	TGTGCCAGCAGTTGGCGGGGGGATAGCTCCTACAATGAGCAGTTCTTC
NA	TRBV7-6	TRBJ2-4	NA	CASSLAGGLGNIQYF	TGTGCCAGCAGCTTAGCGGGGGGACTGGGAAACATTCAGTACTTC
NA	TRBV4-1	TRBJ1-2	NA	CASTLRGEANYGYTF	TGCGCCAGCACCCTAAGGGGTGAAGCTAACTATGGCTACACCTTC
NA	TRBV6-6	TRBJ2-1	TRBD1	CASSLGTGEAEQFF	TGTGCCAGCAGTTTAGGGACAGGGGAGGCTGAGCAGTTCTTC
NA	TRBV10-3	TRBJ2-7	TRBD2	CAISEDLTGGRQYF	TGTGCCATCAGTGAGGATTTGACGGGAGGGCGGCAGTACTTC
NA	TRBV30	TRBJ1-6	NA	CAWSTGTNNSPLHF	TGTGCCTGGAGTACAGGGACCAATAATTCACCCCTCCACTTT
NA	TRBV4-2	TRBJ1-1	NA	CASSQGEEVSEAFF	TGTGCCAGCAGCCAAGGAGAGGAGGTTAGTGAAGCTTTCTTT
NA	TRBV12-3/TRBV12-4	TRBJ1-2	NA	CASSEQGPDGYTF	TGTGCCAGCAGCGAACAGGGACCGGATGGCTACACCTTC
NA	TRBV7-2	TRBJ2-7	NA	CASSPRQYREQYF	TGTGCCAGCAGCCCGCGACAGTACCGGGAGCAGTACTTC
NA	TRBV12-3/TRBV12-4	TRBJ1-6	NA	CASSSDPRSPLHF	TGTGCCAGCAGTTCAGACCCCAGGTCACCCCTCCACTTT
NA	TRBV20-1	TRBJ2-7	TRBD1	CSASPQGGGYEQYF	TGCAGTGCTAGTCCACAGGGGGGCGGCTACGAGCAGTACTTC
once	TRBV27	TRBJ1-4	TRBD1	CASSPLMDRVDEKLFF	TGTGCCAGCAGTCCACTAATGGACAGGGTTGATGAAAAACTGTTTTTT
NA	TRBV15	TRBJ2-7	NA	CATSGWGQNTEQYF	TGTGCCACCAGCGGGTGGGGGCAGAACACGGAGCAGTACTTC
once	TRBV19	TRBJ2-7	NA	CASRNVLSSYEQYF	TGTGCCAGTAGGAATGTCCTAAGCTCCTACGAGCAGTACTTC
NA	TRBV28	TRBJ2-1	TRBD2	CASSPASGRGTHEQFF	TGTGCCAGCAGTCCAGCTAGCGGGAGGGGAACCCATGAGCAGTTCTTC
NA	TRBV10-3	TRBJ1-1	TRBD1	CAIRTGTENTEAFF	TGTGCCATCAGAACCGGGACAGAGAACACTGAAGCTTTCTTT
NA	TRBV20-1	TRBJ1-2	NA	CSAIEPGDYGYTF	TGCAGTGCTATTGAGCCAGGTGACTATGGCTACACCTTC
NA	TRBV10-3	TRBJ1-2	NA	CAIGSDTNFYGYTF	TGTGCCATCGGGTCGGACACAAACTTCTATGGCTACACCTTC
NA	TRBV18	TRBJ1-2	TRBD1	CASSLTGKEDGYTF	TGTGCCAGCTCGCTGACAGGGAAGGAGGATGGCTACACCTTC